The 9 T cell receptor beta chains presented below share a single source sample, sequenced in a study of blood T cell repertoires in COVID-19. Profiled with immunoSEQ multiplex PCR; TCRdb holds only in-frame clones, not every one. This sample carries about 33,000 clones, 75% to 85% of them seen once, and the ten largest clones take around 8.6%. Material for sequencing was peripheral blood. Receptors were obtained from a man older than 75 with active COVID-19.

The V gene is TRBV19, the J gene TRBJ1-1; 9 positions match TRBD1. V shed 5 bases and J 4 bases; nucleotides not matched to a gene: 5. The CDR3 extends over 14 amino acids. From germline, CDR1 is LNHDA and CDR2 SQIVND (reference sequence). The CDR3 is CASSRGTGPTEAFF. The CDR3 DNA reads as TGTGCCAGTAGTCGAGGGACAGGGCCCACTGAAGCTTTCTTT.

In regard to this clone: The junction differs from germline at one of its ends, possibly a read error. The rearrangement uses TRBV9 and TRBJ1-3, with TRBD1 identical over 9 bases. Germline V CDR1 and CDR2: SGDLS, YYNGEE. The CDR3 spans 16 residues. For the CDR3, the DNA is TGTGCCAGCAGCGAGGCCCCACAGGGGGCTGGGAACACCATATATTTT. It encodes CASSEAPQGAGNTIYF.

This chain uses TRBV2 with TRBJ2-1; TRBD2 might be the D (5 bases). Between the trimmed V and J ends, which lost 3 bases and 4 bases, there was a span of 10 bases. There are 14 residues in the CDR3. Per germline, CDR1 SNHLY and CDR2 FYNNEI. CDR3 in amino acids: CASSEGIAYNEQFF. CDR3 coding DNA: TGTGCCAGCAGTGAGGGAATAGCGTACAATGAGCAGTTCTTC.

The gene calls are TRBV6-5 and TRBJ1-2; TRBD1 might be the D (5 bases). The CDR3 runs to 14 residues. Trimming cost V 0 bases and J 5 bases, with 10 bases left between them. Germline CDR1 and CDR2: MNHEY and SVGAGI. The chain's CDR3 is CASSYSRGPYGYTF. As DNA, the CDR3 is TGTGCCAGCAGTTACTCGCGGGGCCCTTATGGCTACACCTTC.

In nucleotides, the CDR3 is TGTGCCAGCAGCCAAACCGGGCAGGGGGCGTTCTATGGCTACACCTTC. It yields the protein CASSQTGQGAFYGYTF. This chain uses TRBV5-5 with TRBJ1-2; TRBD1 matches at 8 bases. The CDR3 has 16 residues. CDR1 is SGHKS, CDR2 YYEKEE, per germline (reference sequence). Losses at the gene ends were 4 bases for V and 4 bases for J; bases not matched to a gene: 12.

The chain links TRBV6-5 to TRBJ1-4, with a weak D call TRBD1 (5 bases). This CDR3 has 14 amino acids. Trimming removed 5 bases from V and 8 bases from J, with 15 bases in between. Germline V gene data show CDR1 as MNHEY and CDR2 as SVGAGI. CDR3 residues: CASSKGLGIEKLFF. In nucleotides, the CDR3 is TGTGCCAGCAGTAAGGGGCTTGGGATAGAAAAACTGTTTTTT.

This clone was observed a few times. V is TRBV6-6 and J is TRBJ2-2; possible D gene TRBD2, 7 bases. Trimming removed 2 bases from V and 5 bases from J, with 15 bases in between. CDR1 is MNHNY, CDR2 SVGAGI, per germline (reference sequence). The CDR3 consists of 16 residues. The CDR3 region is CASSYRGAGATGELFF. CDR3 sequence (DNA): TGTGCCAGCAGTTACAGGGGCGCGGGGGCTACCGGGGAGCTGTTTTTT.

The chain has TRBV5-1 and TRBJ2-2; unclear D gene. CDR1 and CDR2 (germline): SGHRS, YFSETQ. V was shortened by 1 base and J by 0 bases, with 10 bases between the two germline ends. This CDR3 has 16 residues. CDR3 nucleotide sequence: TGCGCCAGCAGCTTGTACGAGCCGACGAACACCGGGGAGCTGTTTTTT. Translation gives CASSLYEPTNTGELFF.

The chain joins TRBV5-1 to TRBJ2-1, with 11 positions matching TRBD2. Germline V gives CDR1 SGHRS, CDR2 YFSETQ. This CDR3 contains 15 residues. V shed 1 base and J 6 bases; nucleotides not matched to a gene: 3. CDR3 region: CASSLRLAGINEQFF. In DNA, the CDR3 is TGCGCCAGCAGCTTGAGACTAGCGGGGATCAATGAGCAGTTCTTC.